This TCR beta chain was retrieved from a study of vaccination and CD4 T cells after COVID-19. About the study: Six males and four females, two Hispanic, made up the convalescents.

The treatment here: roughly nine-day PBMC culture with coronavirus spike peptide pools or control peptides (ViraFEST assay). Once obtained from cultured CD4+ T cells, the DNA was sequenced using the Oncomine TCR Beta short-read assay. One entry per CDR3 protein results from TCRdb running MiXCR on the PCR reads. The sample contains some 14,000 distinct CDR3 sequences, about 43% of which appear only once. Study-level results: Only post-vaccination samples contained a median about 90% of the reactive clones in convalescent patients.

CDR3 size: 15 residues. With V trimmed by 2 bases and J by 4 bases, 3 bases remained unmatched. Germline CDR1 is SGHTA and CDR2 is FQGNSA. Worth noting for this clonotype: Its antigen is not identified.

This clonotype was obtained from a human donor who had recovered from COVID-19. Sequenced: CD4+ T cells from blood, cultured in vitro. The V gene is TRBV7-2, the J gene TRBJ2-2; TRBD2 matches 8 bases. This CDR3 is CASSLTSGVTGELFF. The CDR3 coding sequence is TGTGCCAGCAGCTTAACTAGCGGAGTCACCGGGGAGCTGTTTTTT.